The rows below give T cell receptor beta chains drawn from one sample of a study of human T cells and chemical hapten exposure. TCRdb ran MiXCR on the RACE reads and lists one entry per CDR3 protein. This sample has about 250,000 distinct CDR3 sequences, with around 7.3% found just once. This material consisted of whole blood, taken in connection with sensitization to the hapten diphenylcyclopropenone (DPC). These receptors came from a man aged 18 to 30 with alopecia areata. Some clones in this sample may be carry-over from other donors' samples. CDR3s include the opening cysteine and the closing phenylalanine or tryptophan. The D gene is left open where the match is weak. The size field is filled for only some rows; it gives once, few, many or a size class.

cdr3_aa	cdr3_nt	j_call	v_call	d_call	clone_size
CASRIQDGSHTEAFF	TGTGCCAGCAGGATTCAGGACGGTTCCCACACTGAAGCTTTCTTT	TRBJ1-1	TRBV28	.	few
CASSWGGKETQYF	TGTGCCAGCAGCTGGGGGGGTAAAGAGACCCAGTACTTC	TRBJ2-5	TRBV7-6	TRBD2	.
CASSDSDRGLHEQYF	TGCGCCAGCAGTGACTCGGACAGGGGTCTGCACGAGCAGTACTTC	TRBJ2-7	TRBV10-1	TRBD1	few
CASSQGPTTNEKLFF	TGCGCCAGCAGCCAAGGACCTACAACTAATGAAAAACTGTTTTTT	TRBJ1-4	TRBV4-3	.	few
CASSSPRDGTYEQYF	TGTGCCAGCAGTTCCCCCCGGGACGGCACCTACGAGCAGTACTTC	TRBJ2-7	TRBV6-2/TRBV6-3	.	few
CASSQGEAGTNEKLFF	TGCGCCAGCAGCCAAGGCGAGGCAGGGACTAATGAAAAACTGTTTTTT	TRBJ1-4	TRBV4-1	.	.
CSVVEGANTGELFF	TGCAGCGTGGTAGAAGGAGCGAACACCGGGGAGCTGTTTTTT	TRBJ2-2	TRBV29-1	.	many
CSVVRSDSGNTIYF	TGCAGCGTTGTAAGGTCAGACTCTGGAAACACCATATATTTT	TRBJ1-3	TRBV29-1	.	few
CSGGSGANVLTF	TGCAGCGGTGGGTCTGGGGCCAACGTCCTGACTTTC	TRBJ2-6	TRBV29-1	.	once
CASSTSGGRSYNEQFF	TGCGCCAGCAGCACGTCCGGGGGGCGCTCCTACAATGAGCAGTTCTTC	TRBJ2-1	TRBV5-1	.	.
CASSEVLAGRNEQFF	TGTGCCAGCAGTGAGGTTTTAGCGGGGAGAAATGAGCAGTTCTTC	TRBJ2-1	TRBV2	TRBD2	.
CASSYSLAVEQYF	TGTGCCAGCAGTTACTCGTTAGCTGTCGAGCAGTACTTC	TRBJ2-7	TRBV6-5	.	.
CASSQVGTTNEKLFF	TGCGCCAGCAGCCAAGTAGGAACAACTAATGAAAAACTGTTTTTT	TRBJ1-4	TRBV4-3	.	many
CASSYGPSYEQYF	TGCGCCAGCAGCTACGGCCCTTCCTACGAGCAGTACTTC	TRBJ2-7	TRBV5-1	.	.
CASSPGDRVLNTEAFF	TGTGCCAGCAGCCCAGGGGACAGGGTATTGAACACTGAAGCTTTCTTT	TRBJ1-1	TRBV7-3	TRBD1	.
CASRAGVTGELFF	TGTGCCTCCAGGGCGGGGGTCACCGGGGAGCTGTTTTTT	TRBJ2-2	TRBV7-9	TRBD2	.
CASSPTWTAGNTIYF	TGTGCCAGCAGCCCAACCTGGACAGCTGGAAACACCATATATTTT	TRBJ1-3	TRBV9	.	.
CASSRRSTYADTQYF	TGTGCCAGCAGTCGCCGGTCTACCTACGCAGATACGCAGTATTTT	TRBJ2-3	TRBV6-5	.	many
CASSSTYRGDSPLHF	TGTGCCAGCAGTTCCACATACCGCGGGGATTCACCCCTCCACTTT	TRBJ1-6	TRBV27	.	few
CASSLEVGEQFF	TGTGCCAGCAGCTTAGAAGTGGGTGAGCAGTTCTTC	TRBJ2-1	TRBV11-2	.	few
CSASLRGASTEAFF	TGCAGTGCTAGTCTCAGGGGCGCGAGCACTGAAGCTTTCTTT	TRBJ1-1	TRBV20-1	.	.
CATSDLTRYNYGYTF	TGTGCCACCAGTGATTTAACACGGTATAACTATGGCTACACCTTC	TRBJ1-2	TRBV24-1	.	.
CASSLTQPSVGWYTEAFF	TGCGCCAGCAGCTTGACCCAACCCTCGGTAGGGTGGTACACTGAAGCTTTCTTT	TRBJ1-1	TRBV5-1	.	.
CASSQDRTAGYTF	TGTGCCAGCAGCCAAGATAGGACTGCTGGCTACACCTTC	TRBJ1-2	TRBV4-2	.	many
CASSLVSANSPLHF	TGTGCCAGCAGTTTGGTGTCGGCGAATTCACCCCTCCACTTT	TRBJ1-6	TRBV27	.	.
CASNRAGSVGGYTF	TGCGCCAGCAACAGGGCGGGTTCAGTCGGTGGCTACACCTTC	TRBJ1-2	TRBV4-1	.	few
CASSPRGGVDTQYF	TGTGCCAGCAGCCCCCGCGGGGGGGTAGATACGCAGTATTTT	TRBJ2-3	TRBV7-2	TRBD2	.
CASSAWGQTTNYGYTF	TGTGCCAGCAGCGCGTGGGGACAGACGACTAACTATGGCTACACCTTC	TRBJ1-2	TRBV7-8	TRBD1	many
CASSLQGAGGYTF	TGTGCCAGCAGTCTCCAGGGGGCGGGAGGCTACACCTTC	TRBJ1-2	TRBV6-6	TRBD1	.
CSTTGGSLSGNTIYF	TGCAGCACGACAGGGGGTTCCCTCTCTGGAAACACCATATATTTT	TRBJ1-3	TRBV29-1	TRBD1	many
CASSFGQGINSPLHF	TGTGCCAGCAGTTTTGGGCAGGGAATCAATTCACCCCTCCACTTT	TRBJ1-6	TRBV6-5	.	few
CVSSSAGTGGTSYEQYF	TGTGTCAGCAGTTCAGCCGGGACAGGGGGCACCTCCTACGAGCAGTACTTC	TRBJ2-7	TRBV28	TRBD1	.
CSAGAGANQPQHF	TGCAGCGCCGGCGCGGGGGCCAATCAGCCCCAGCATTTT	TRBJ1-5	TRBV29-1	.	few
CASTIGHFYNEQFF	TGTGCCAGCACAATAGGACACTTCTACAATGAGCAGTTCTTC	TRBJ2-1	TRBV6-2/TRBV6-3	.	.
CASSPTGNGELFF	TGCGCCAGCAGCCCGACAGGCAACGGGGAGCTGTTTTTT	TRBJ2-2	TRBV5-1	.	.
CASSIEGVSNQPQHF	TGTGCCAGTAGTATTGAAGGGGTTAGCAATCAGCCCCAGCATTTT	TRBJ1-5	TRBV19	.	few
CSVAWFYEHYF	TGCAGTGTAGCGTGGTTCTACGAGCATTACTTC	TRBJ2-7	TRBV20-1	.	once
CASSQGTQDLYGYTF	TGTGCCAGCAGCCAAGGAACACAGGACTTATATGGCTACACCTTC	TRBJ1-2	TRBV4-2	.	.
CASSYPPKTSEQFF	TGTGCCAGCAGTTACCCCCCCAAGACCAGTGAGCAGTTCTTC	TRBJ2-1	TRBV6-2/TRBV6-3	.	few
CASSHLGATNYGYTF	TGTGCCAGCAGCCACCTGGGTGCTACTAACTATGGCTACACCTTC	TRBJ1-2	TRBV4-2	.	few
CASSPAPTF	TGTGCCAGCAGCCCCGCTCCCACCTTC	TRBJ1-2	TRBV6-6	.	few
CSVVDRGTEAFF	TGCAGCGTCGTAGACAGGGGCACTGAAGCTTTCTTT	TRBJ1-1	TRBV29-1	TRBD1	few
CASSQDKVGRPYGYTF	TGCGCCAGCAGCCAAGATAAAGTCGGCAGACCCTATGGCTACACCTTC	TRBJ1-2	TRBV4-3	.	few
CASSLSGTGDQPQHF	TGTGCCAGCAGTTTATCGGGGACAGGTGATCAGCCCCAGCATTTT	TRBJ1-5	TRBV28	TRBD1	many
CAIREDRGRNIQYF	TGTGCCATCAGAGAGGACAGGGGCAGAAACATTCAGTACTTC	TRBJ2-4	TRBV10-3	TRBD1	many
CSVEGGPSTDTQYF	TGCAGCGTTGAAGGGGGTCCTAGCACAGATACGCAGTATTTT	TRBJ2-3	TRBV29-1	.	many
CASSLERLEAFF	TGTGCCAGCAGCTTGGAACGGCTTGAAGCTTTCTTT	TRBJ1-1	TRBV7-9	.	few
CASSDRVSGKLFF	TGCGCCAGCAGCGACAGGGTTTCTGGAAAACTGTTTTTT	TRBJ1-4	TRBV5-1	TRBD1	many
CSVRGGDQPQHF	TGCAGCGTTCGAGGGGGCGATCAGCCCCAGCATTTT	TRBJ1-5	TRBV29-1	TRBD1	few
CASRSAPHYEQYF	TGCGCCAGCAGGAGTGCCCCCCACTACGAGCAGTACTTC	TRBJ2-7	TRBV10-2	.	.